Included here is one T cell receptor beta chain sequence, with context. Its antigen is still unknown. The length of the CDR3 is 14 residues. Germline values: CDR1 SGHRS, CDR2 YFSETQ. Trimming removed 1 base from V and 1 base from J, with 9 bases in between. Mixed chimerism was transient after nonmyeloablative marrow transplants from related graft donors. Unstimulated Tregs (CD4+CD25+CD127-) and CD4+CD25- non-Tregs were sorted from PBMCs. The assay was immunoSEQ multiplex PCR, and TCRdb's table has in-frame clones only and misses some. This repertoire shows roughly 52,000 clones, roughly nine tenths found once; its top ten account for 12% to 15%. This entry belongs to a study of Tregs in tolerant kidney transplant recipients. General study results and limits: For some patients, primers changed over time, blocking nucleotide-level comparison. Findings come from small patient numbers and require larger validation.

The chain joins TRBV5-1 to TRBJ2-7; D uncertain. This clonotype originated in a human patient who received a combined kidney and bone marrow transplant. These T cells may partly come from the graft donor. The sequenced sample was CD8+ T cells from blood (PBMCs), obtained 24 months after the transplant. CDR3 loop: CASSLIYSSYEQYF. Written as DNA, the CDR3 is TGCGCCAGCAGCTTGATATACAGTTCCTACGAGCAGTACTTC. Full variable domain (missing parts from reference TRBV5-1 and TRBJ2-7): KAGVTQTPRYLIKTRGQQVTLSCSPISGHRSVSWYQQTPGQGLQFLFEYFSETQRNKGNFPGRFSGRQFSNSRSEMNVSTLELGDSALYLCASSLIYSSYEQYFGPGTRLTVT.